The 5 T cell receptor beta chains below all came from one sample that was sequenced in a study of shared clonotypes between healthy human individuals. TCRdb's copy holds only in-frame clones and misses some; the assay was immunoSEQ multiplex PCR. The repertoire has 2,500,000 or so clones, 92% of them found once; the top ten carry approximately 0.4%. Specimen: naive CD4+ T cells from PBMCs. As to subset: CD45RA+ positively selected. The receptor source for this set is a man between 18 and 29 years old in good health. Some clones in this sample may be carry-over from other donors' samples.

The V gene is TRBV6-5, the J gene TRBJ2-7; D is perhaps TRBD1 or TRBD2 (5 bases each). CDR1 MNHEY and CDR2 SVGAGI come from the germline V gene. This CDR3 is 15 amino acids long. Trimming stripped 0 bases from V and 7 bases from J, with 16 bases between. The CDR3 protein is CASSYSGTAPLEQYF. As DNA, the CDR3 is TGTGCCAGCAGTTACTCAGGGACGGCGCCTCTAGAGCAGTACTTC.

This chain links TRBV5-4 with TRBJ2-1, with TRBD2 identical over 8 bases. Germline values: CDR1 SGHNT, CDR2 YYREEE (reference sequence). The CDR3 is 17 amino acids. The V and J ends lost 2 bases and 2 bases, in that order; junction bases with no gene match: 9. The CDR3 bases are TGTGCCAGCAGCTTTTACCTGACTAGCGCACCCTACAATGAGCAGTTCTTC. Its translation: CASSFYLTSAPYNEQFF. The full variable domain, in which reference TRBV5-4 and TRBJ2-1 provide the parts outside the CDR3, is ETGVTQSPTHLIKTRGQQVTLRCSSQSGHNTVSWYQQALGQGPQFIFQYYREEENGRGNFPPRFSGLQFPNYSSELNVNALELDDSALYLCASSFYLTSAPYNEQFFGPGTRLTVL.

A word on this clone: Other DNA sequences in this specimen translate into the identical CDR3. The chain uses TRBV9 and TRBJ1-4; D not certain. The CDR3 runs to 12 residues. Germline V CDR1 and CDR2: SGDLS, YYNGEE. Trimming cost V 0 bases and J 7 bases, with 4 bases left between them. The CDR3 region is CASSVDGEKLFF. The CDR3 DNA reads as TGTGCCAGCAGCGTAGACGGTGAAAAACTGTTTTTT.

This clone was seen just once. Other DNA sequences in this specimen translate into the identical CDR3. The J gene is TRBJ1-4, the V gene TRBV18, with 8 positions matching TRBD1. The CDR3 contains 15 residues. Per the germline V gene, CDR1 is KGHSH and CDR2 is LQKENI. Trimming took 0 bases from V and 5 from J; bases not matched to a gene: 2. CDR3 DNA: TGTGCCAGCTCACCACCGGGACAGGTGAATGAAAAACTGTTTTTT. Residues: CASSPPGQVNEKLFF.

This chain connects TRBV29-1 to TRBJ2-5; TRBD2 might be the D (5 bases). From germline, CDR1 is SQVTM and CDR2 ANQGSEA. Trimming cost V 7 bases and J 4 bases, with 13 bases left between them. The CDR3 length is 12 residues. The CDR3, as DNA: TGCAGCGCCCTCGGGGATGGAGAGACCCAGTACTTC. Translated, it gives CSALGDGETQYF.